The 18 T cell receptor beta chains below come from one sample, sequenced in a study of T cell repertoires in cytomegalovirus infection. Their specific antigens are unknown. MiXCR was run by TCRdb on the reads, yielding one entry per CDR3 protein. The data hold roughly 920,000 distinct CDR3 sequences, with more than 25% observed a single time. The material was cultured CD8+ T cells from PBMCs, obtained from culture after CMV antigen stimulation. All receptors derive from a human donor in good health (CMV status not recorded). Some clones in this sample may be carry-over from other donors' samples.

This clonotype was recorded only once. This chain connects TRBV7-8 to TRBJ1-1; TRBD1 agrees at 8 bases. The CDR3 length is 14 residues. With V trimmed by 5 bases and J by 4 bases, 6 bases remained unmatched. Germline V gene sequence: CDR1 SGHVS, CDR2 FQNEAQ. This CDR3 reads CASSQQGEGTEAFF. CDR3 sequence (DNA): TGTGCCAGCAGCCAACAGGGGGAAGGCACTGAAGCTTTCTTT.

In this sample, this clonotype turned up a few times. The chain has TRBV5-1 and TRBJ1-2, with 10 bases matching TRBD1. V gave up 0 bases and J gave up 4 bases; unmatched junction bases: 3. CDR1 is SGHRS and CDR2 is YFSETQ in the germline V gene. The CDR3 length is 15 residues. This chain's CDR3 is CASSLETGGRYGYTF. DNA of the CDR3: TGCGCCAGCAGCTTGGAGACAGGGGGCCGCTATGGCTACACCTTC.

Remarks on this clonotype: Because the CDR3 is missing its conserved closing phenylalanine or tryptophan, this is likely a read error. J is TRBJ1-6 and V is TRBV6-1; D might be TRBD1 (6 bases). Trimming pared 11 bases from V and 13 bases from J, leaving 27 bases between. This CDR3 region has 15 residues. The germline V gene encodes CDR1 MNHNS and CDR2 SASEGT. CDR3: CAAPGGDGGGWPLHS. The CDR3 DNA reads as TGTGCCGCCCCGGGGGGGGACGGAGGGGGTTGGCCCCTCCACTCT.

The chain employs TRBV10-3 and TRBJ2-5; unclear D gene. Germline V gene data show CDR1 as ENHRY and CDR2 as SYGVKD. The CDR3 extends over 14 amino acids. V was clipped by 2 bases and J by 4 bases, with 11 bases between them. CDR3 sequence reads: CAISEIGLAETQYF. CDR3 in DNA: TGTGCCATCAGTGAGATCGGGTTGGCAGAGACCCAGTACTTC.

This chain links TRBV27 with TRBJ2-1; tentatively, D is TRBD1 (6 bases). There are 16 residues in the CDR3. Deletions cut 3 bases from V and 5 bases from J, with 17 bases between. Per germline, CDR1 MNHEY and CDR2 SMNVEV (reference sequence). The CDR3 loop is CASSLVPRGRDNEQFF. The CDR3 coding sequence is TGTGCCAGCAGTTTGGTCCCAAGGGGGAGAGACAATGAGCAGTTCTTC.

The V and J genes are TRBV28 and TRBJ2-7; 8 positions match TRBD1. The junction had 7 bases not matched to a gene; V was cut back by 6 bases and J by 3 bases. Germline assignment: CDR1 MDHEN and CDR2 SYDVKM. This CDR3 has 14 amino acids. This chain's CDR3 is CASSNPDRGYEQYV. The CDR3 DNA follows: TGTGCCAGCAGCAACCCCGACAGGGGCTACGAGCAGTACGTC.

The chain combines TRBV6-1 with TRBJ2-7, with 11 bases aligning to TRBD2. V lost 6 bases and J lost 0; bases outside the gene matches: 7. CDR3 size: 16 residues. Germline loops: CDR1 MNHNS, CDR2 SASEGT. CDR3 in amino acids: CASRPTSGGYSYEQYF. CDR3 in DNA: TGTGCCAGCAGGCCCACTAGCGGGGGTTACTCCTACGAGCAGTACTTC.

J is TRBJ1-5 and V is TRBV10-3; D is perhaps TRBD1 (6 bases). From germline, CDR1 is ENHRY and CDR2 SYGVKD. Trimming cost V 6 bases and J 3 bases, with 12 bases left between them. The CDR3 is 14 residues long. CDR3 nucleotides: TGTGCCATCAGGAACGGGACACACAATCAGCCCCAGCATTTT. It encodes CAIRNGTHNQPQHF.

V usage is TRBV19 and J usage is TRBJ1-2, with TRBD1 matching over 7 bases. CDR1 and CDR2 (germline): LNHDA, SQIVND (reference sequence). The CDR3 totals 14 residues. J was trimmed by 2 bases and V by 6 bases; bases with no gene match: 6. CDR3 nucleotide sequence: TGTGCCAGTAGAAGACAGGGTGGGAACTATGGCTACACCTTC. Translating it yields CASRRQGGNYGYTF.

This clonotype occurred a few times. The CDR3 region has the DNA TGTGCCAGCAGTTCCTATGGAACTATGGGGAACATTCAGTACTTC. It translates to CASSSYGTMGNIQYF. This sequence joins TRBV6-6 and TRBJ2-4; D uncertain. CDR3 length: 15 residues. Germline CDR1 is MNHNY and CDR2 is SVGAGI (reference sequence). The germline V and J ends were trimmed by 4 bases and 7 bases, with 17 bases remaining between them.

The J gene is TRBJ2-1, the V gene TRBV6-1; D may be TRBD1 (6 bases). Looked up from germline, CDR1 is MNHNS and CDR2 is SASEGT. This CDR3 has 12 amino acids. With 11 bases removed from V and 4 bases from J, the gap between germline ends came to 12 bases. CDR3 in amino acids: CAAGARYNEQFF. The CDR3 region has the DNA TGTGCCGCAGGGGCGAGGTACAATGAGCAGTTCTTC.

The table lists this clonotype with many counts. The chain has TRBV7-6 and TRBJ1-4, with 8 bases that match TRBD1. Germline CDR1 and CDR2: SGHVS and FNYEAQ. CDR3 size: 17 residues. V was pared by 7 bases and J by 3 bases, with 13 bases of the junction left unmatched. In nucleotides, the CDR3 is TGTGCCAGCACCCTCGGACAGGGCGGTTTGTCTAATGAAAAACTGTTTTTT. Translated, it gives CASTLGQGGLSNEKLFF.

The chain is built from TRBV18 and TRBJ2-1; TRBD2 aligns across 8 bases. The V gene's germline CDR1 is KGHSH and CDR2 LQKENI. The CDR3 spans 20 residues. After removal of 6 bases from V and 3 bases from J, the junction contained 22 bases not matched to a gene. In nucleotides, the CDR3 is TGTGCCAGCTCTCCCTCTTTCCGTTCCAACCTGGCGGGGGGCTACAATGAGCAGTTCTTC. Its translation is CASSPSFRSNLAGGYNEQFF. Full variable domain (missing parts from reference TRBV18 and TRBJ2-1): NAGVMQNPRHLVRRRGQEARLRCSPMKGHSHVYWYRQLPEEGLKFMVYLQKENIIDESGMPKERFSAEFPKEGPSILRIQQVVRGDSAAYFCASSPSFRSNLAGGYNEQFFGPGTRLTVL.

This chain joins TRBV7-9 and TRBJ1-2; D gene unclear. Germline V gives CDR1 SEHNR, CDR2 FQNEAQ (reference sequence). V dropped 1 base and J dropped 7 bases, with 7 bases sitting between them. This CDR3 spans 12 amino acids. In nucleotides, the CDR3 is TGTGCCAGCAGCTTAGGATCGATTGGCTACACCTTC. As protein: CASSLGSIGYTF.

With respect to this clonotype: The junction departs from the called germline gene at one end, perhaps through a read error. The rearrangement uses TRBV6-8 and TRBJ1-5; D call uncertain. The CDR3 has 14 amino acids. Germline V gene data show CDR1 as MNHGY and CDR2 as SAAAGT. CDR3 nucleotides: TGTGCCAGCAGTCACTCCCCGAGCAATCAGCCCCAGCATTTT. Protein product: CASSHSPSNQPQHF.

This clonotype was counted many times. V gene TRBV6-2 or TRBV6-3 combines with J gene TRBJ2-1; the D gene is possibly TRBD2 (6 bases). CDR3 length: 12 residues. V was trimmed by 8 bases and J by 1 base, leaving 6 bases between them. Per germline, CDR1 MNHEY and CDR2 SVGEGT. The CDR3 here is CASGTSYNEQFF. CDR3 in DNA: TGTGCCAGCGGGACTTCCTACAATGAGCAGTTCTTC.

This clonotype was counted ten times or more. The J gene is TRBJ1-2, the V gene TRBV7-8; D is possibly TRBD1 (6 bases). The CDR3 spans 13 residues. Trimming pared 5 bases from V and 7 bases from J, leaving 14 bases between. CDR1 is SGHVS and CDR2 is FQNEAQ in the germline V gene. The CDR3 coding sequence is TGTGCCAGCAGCCCTGGTAGAGGGGGTGGCTACACCTTC. It codes for CASSPGRGGGYTF.

V usage is TRBV7-2 and J usage is TRBJ2-6; 8 bases are a match to TRBD1. Germline loops: CDR1 SGHTA, CDR2 FQGNSA. The CDR3 spans 16 residues. V shed 2 bases and J 3 bases; nucleotides not matched to a gene: 3. The CDR3 loop is CASSLQGASGANVLTF. The DNA for the CDR3 is TGTGCCAGCAGCTTACAGGGGGCGAGTGGGGCCAACGTCCTGACTTTC.